This TCR beta chain was documented in a study of T cell clones after liver transplantation. Study-wide background: Without induction therapy, subjects received standard immunosuppression until 12-24 months post-transplant.

This clone was seen only a few times. Its target is unknown. Profiling relied on immunoSEQ multiplex PCR, and the TCRdb table lists in-frame clones only, not all of them. Of about 72,000 clones in the sample, 90% were seen once. Study-wide findings and caveats: Post-transplant time points were not standardized, so conclusions are preliminary.

This sample comprised CD4+ T cells from blood, obtained before liver transplant. The source is a human donor who received a liver transplant.

Here the CDR3 DNA reads TGCGCCAGCCGGACAGGGAGCACAGATACGCAGTATTTT. It is translated as CASRTGSTDTQYF. The chain is built from TRBV5-1 and TRBJ2-3; 8 bases match TRBD1. With 7 bases clipped from V and 0 bases from J, the junction kept 1 base outside the gene matches. CDR1 and CDR2 (germline): SGHRS, YFSETQ. The CDR3 covers 13 residues.